This is a list of T cell receptor beta chains from one sample in a study of CDR3 diversity in severe acne. TCRdb reprocessed the PCR reads via MiXCR and lists one record per CDR3 protein. The data show fewer than 90,000 distinct CDR3 sequences, under 55% seen once. Sequencing used blood. These receptors were collected from a male donor with severe acne vulgaris. Each CDR3 is given with its conserved first and last residue. Fields, in order: D gene, V gene, J gene, clone size, CDR3 protein, CDR3 DNA. A D gene is named only where the DNA matches it firmly. Only part of the rows carry a size: once, few, many, or a class if the clone is expanded.

>NA|TRBV27|TRBJ1-2|NA
CASSLGSMDGYTF
TGTGCCAGCAGCTTAGGCAGCATGGATGGCTACACCTTC
>TRBD1|TRBV29-1|TRBJ2-7|NA
CSVAGTGGLYEQYF
TGCAGCGTGGCCGGGACAGGGGGCCTCTACGAGCAGTACTTC
>NA|TRBV7-6|TRBJ1-1|many
CASSLARGKGSMNTEAFF
TGTGCCAGCAGCTTAGCGCGGGGGAAAGGGAGTATGAACACTGAAGCTTTCTTT
>TRBD1|TRBV11-2|TRBJ2-2|NA
CASSRPGQLFGGELFF
TGTGCCAGCAGTCGACCGGGACAGCTCTTTGGCGGGGAGCTGTTTTTT
>NA|TRBV5-1|TRBJ2-6|NA
CASSLVGQYVLTF
TGCGCCAGCAGCTTGGTGGGGCAATACGTCCTGACTTTC
>TRBD1|TRBV25-1|TRBJ1-2|NA
CASSLGTGYGYTF
TGTGCCAGCAGTTTGGGGACAGGCTATGGCTACACCTTC
>TRBD1|TRBV24-1|TRBJ1-5|NA
CATSDSDRAGNQPQHF
TGTGCCACCAGTGATTCGGACAGGGCCGGCAATCAGCCCCAGCATTTT
>TRBD2|TRBV2|TRBJ2-2|medium-sized
CASSGGGGRGTGELFF
TGTGCCAGCAGTGGGGGCGGCGGGAGGGGCACCGGGGAGCTGTTTTTT
>TRBD1|TRBV12-3/TRBV12-4|TRBJ2-2|NA
CASSYGTGGDTGELFF
TGTGCCAGCAGTTATGGGACAGGGGGGGATACCGGGGAGCTGTTTTTT
>TRBD2|TRBV6-5|TRBJ2-1|NA
CASRLSGKSYNEQFF
TGTGCCAGCAGGCTTAGCGGGAAGTCCTACAATGAGCAGTTCTTC
>TRBD1|TRBV19|TRBJ2-7|NA
CASSIPGQGYEQYF
TGTGCCAGTAGTATCCCGGGACAGGGCTACGAGCAGTACTTC
>NA|TRBV12-3/TRBV12-4|TRBJ2-6|NA
CASGGGSGANVLTF
TGTGCCAGCGGCGGAGGGTCTGGGGCCAACGTCCTGACTTTC
>NA|TRBV24-1|TRBJ2-7|many
CATSAAQNPYEQYF
TGTGCCACCAGTGCCGCACAGAACCCCTACGAGCAGTACTTC
>NA|TRBV6-5|TRBJ2-7|NA
CASSASSVYEQYF
TGTGCCAGCAGTGCTAGCTCTGTCTACGAGCAGTACTTC
>NA|TRBV7-9|TRBJ1-1|many
CASLWENTEAFF
TGTGCCAGCTTGTGGGAGAACACTGAAGCTTTCTTT
>NA|TRBV7-2|TRBJ1-1|NA
CASSLRGYMEAFF
TGTGCCAGCAGCTTAAGGGGTTATATGGAAGCTTTCTTT
>NA|TRBV7-9|TRBJ1-1|many
CASSSLEAFF
TGTGCCAGCAGCTCCTTGGAAGCTTTCTTT
>NA|TRBV6-1|TRBJ2-1|few
CASDRESSYNEQFF
TGTGCCAGCGATAGGGAGAGCTCCTACAATGAGCAGTTCTTC
>NA|TRBV5-1|TRBJ2-1|few
CASSLAGSTSYNEQFF
TGCGCCAGCAGCTTGGCCGGGAGTACTTCCTACAATGAGCAGTTCTTC
>NA|TRBV4-1|TRBJ1-5|few
CASSQFVDSRYSNQPRHF
TGCGCCAGCAGCCAATTCGTGGACAGCCGCTACAGCAATCAGCCCCGGCATTTT
>TRBD2|TRBV7-9|TRBJ2-5|NA
CASSSPSVAGGETQYF
TGTGCCAGCAGCTCCCCTTCTGTAGCGGGAGGAGAGACCCAGTACTTC
>TRBD2|TRBV2|TRBJ2-3|NA
CASSTSDGTDTQYF
TGTGCCAGCAGTACTAGCGACGGCACAGATACGCAGTATTTT
>TRBD1|TRBV7-6|TRBJ1-2|medium-sized
CASSHLDRGSYGYTF
TGTGCCAGCAGCCACCTTGACAGGGGAAGTTATGGCTACACCTTC
>NA|TRBV24-1|TRBJ2-2|few
CATSDLGGDTGGLFF
TGTGCCACCAGTGATTTAGGAGGCGACACCGGGGGGCTGTTCTTT
>NA|TRBV7-8|TRBJ2-1|many
CASSLPGFRYNEQFF
TGTGCCAGCAGCTTACCGGGATTTCGGTACAATGAGCAGTTCTTC
>NA|TRBV2|TRBJ2-7|NA
CASSGDWGQYEQYF
TGTGCCAGCAGTGGGGATTGGGGGCAGTACGAGCAGTACTTC
>TRBD2|TRBV28|TRBJ2-1|NA
CASSIPGARGGLNEQFF
TGTGCCAGCAGTATCCCCGGGGCACGGGGGGGCCTGAATGAGCAGTTCTTC
>TRBD2|TRBV2|TRBJ2-3|NA
CASAATSGKTDMQYF
TGTGCCAGCGCCGCGACTAGCGGGAAGACAGATATGCAGTATTTT
>NA|TRBV10-1|TRBJ1-5|NA
CASSEALCGLSNQPQHF
TGCGCCAGCAGTGAAGCTTTATGCGGGCTAAGCAATCAGCCCCAGCATTTT
>TRBD1|TRBV6-7|TRBJ2-3|NA
CASRSDRGNTDTQYF
TGTGCCAGCAGATCCGACAGGGGCAACACAGATACGCAGTATTTT
>NA|TRBV24-1|TRBJ2-2|many
CATSVGMDLTGELFF
TGTGCCACCAGTGTGGGCATGGACCTCACCGGGGAGCTGTTTTTT
>NA|TRBV2|TRBJ2-7|few
CASGPSVPEQYF
TGTGCATCAGGTCCTAGCGTTCCCGAGCAGTACTTC
>NA|TRBV27|TRBJ2-7|once
CASSHDSDTYEQYF
TGTGCCAGCAGTCACGACAGCGATACCTACGAGCAGTACTTC
>NA|TRBV6-1|TRBJ1-1|few
CASSELKSARTEAFF
TGTGCCAGCAGTGAATTGAAGTCGGCGAGGACTGAAGCTTTCTTT
>NA|TRBV25-1|TRBJ1-2|few
CASSEQQNYGYTF
TGTGCCAGCAGTGAGCAACAGAACTATGGCTACACCTTC
>TRBD2|TRBV20-1|TRBJ2-1|many
CSAPGGSGRWDEQFF
TGCAGTGCCCCCGGGGGTAGCGGGAGGTGGGATGAGCAGTTCTTC
>TRBD1|TRBV10-3|TRBJ2-2|NA
CAISRDRGTTGELFF
TGTGCCATCAGTAGGGACAGGGGGACCACCGGGGAGCTGTTTTTT
>NA|TRBV25-1|TRBJ1-2|few
CASSVAGYGYTF
TGTGCCAGCAGCGTAGCTGGGTATGGCTACACCTTC
>TRBD2|TRBV20-1|TRBJ2-2|many
CSAEPSGSFDTRELFF
TGCAGTGCTGAGCCTAGCGGGAGTTTTGACACCAGGGAGCTGTTTTTT
>NA|TRBV11-2|TRBJ2-1|once
CASSLLRAAYSEQFF
TGTGCCAGCAGCTTGTTGCGGGCAGCCTACAGTGAGCAGTTCTTC
>NA|TRBV20-1|TRBJ2-7|NA
CSAREWTREGAVEQYF
TGCAGTGCTAGAGAGTGGACCAGGGAAGGGGCAGTGGAGCAGTACTTC
>NA|TRBV29-1|TRBJ1-2|NA
CSVDSSYGYTF
TGCAGCGTGGACAGCTCCTATGGCTACACCTTC
>NA|TRBV7-2|TRBJ2-1|many
CASSLTGKGSYNEQFF
TGTGCCAGCAGCTTAACGGGGAAAGGGTCCTACAATGAGCAGTTCTTC
>NA|TRBV24-1|TRBJ1-2|NA
CATSASEYGYTF
TGTGCCACCAGTGCGTCTGAATATGGCTACACCTTC
>NA|TRBV6-5|TRBJ1-2|NA
CASSLRANYGYTF
TGTGCCAGCAGTTTAAGGGCTAACTATGGCTACACCTTC
>TRBD1|TRBV19|TRBJ2-3|NA
CASSPGAGGVDTQYF
TGTGCCAGTAGTCCCGGGGCAGGGGGCGTAGATACGCAGTATTTT
>NA|TRBV7-6|TRBJ1-5|NA
CASSLASGHNQPQHF
TGTGCCAGCAGCTTAGCGAGCGGACACAATCAGCCCCAGCATTTT
>TRBD1|TRBV28|TRBJ1-5|once
CASTTGAGNQPQHF
TGTGCCAGCACCACAGGGGCGGGCAATCAGCCCCAGCATTTT
>NA|TRBV7-3|TRBJ2-5|NA
CASSLGEGAAETQYF
TGTGCCAGCAGCTTAGGGGAGGGGGCGGCGGAGACCCAGTACTTC
>NA|TRBV29-1|TRBJ1-3|NA
CSVGLDTIYF
TGCAGCGTGGGACTAGACACCATATATTTT
>NA|TRBV10-3|TRBJ2-5|once
CAIRGQTNEKLFFGSGTQYF
NA
>NA|TRBV7-8|TRBJ1-5|medium-sized
CASSLVDFNQPQHF
TGTGCCAGCAGCTTAGTAGATTTCAATCAGCCCCAGCATTTT
>NA|TRBV2|TRBJ1-5|few
CASRVGQGGNQPQHF
TGTGCCAGCAGGGTCGGGCAGGGAGGCAATCAGCCCCAGCATTTT